These T cell receptor beta chains were read from a single sample in a study of blood T cells in healthy people across ages. TCRdb reprocessed the 5' RACE reads via MiXCR and lists one record per CDR3 protein. The sample lists around 710,000 distinct CDR3 sequences; about 40% were seen once. The sample consisted of blood. These receptors were obtained from a woman aged 60-75 years in good health. Each CDR3 is given with its conserved first and last residue. The D gene is left open where the match is weak. Not every row has a clone size; where given, it reads once, few, many or a size class.

V gene	J gene	clone size	D gene	CDR3 protein	CDR3 DNA
TRBV20-1	TRBJ2-2	NA	NA	CSASNGAIANTRELFF	TGCAGTGCTAGCAACGGGGCGATCGCGAACACCAGGGAGCTGTTTTTT
TRBV9	TRBJ2-3	few	NA	CASSVSSGSTDTQYF	TGTGCCAGCAGCGTAAGTAGCGGAAGCACAGATACGCAGTATTTT
TRBV3-1	TRBJ1-1	NA	TRBD1	CASRRGQQAFF	TGTGCCAGCAGGCGGGGACAGCAAGCTTTCTTT
TRBV29-1	TRBJ2-7	many	TRBD1	CSVGQGATSYEQYF	TGCAGCGTGGGGCAGGGGGCTACTTCCTACGAGCAGTACTTC
TRBV6-2/TRBV6-3	TRBJ2-1	few	NA	CASSYPGSNYNEQFF	TGTGCCAGCAGTTATCCTGGGAGTAACTACAATGAGCAGTTCTTC
TRBV14	TRBJ2-7	NA	NA	CANSQGYTGVTAYNEQYF	TGTGCCAACAGCCAAGGATATACGGGTGTAACCGCCTACAATGAGCAGTACTTC
TRBV9	TRBJ2-1	NA	NA	CASSIGQSSHNEQFF	TGTGCCAGCAGCATCGGACAGAGCTCCCACAATGAGCAGTTCTTC
TRBV6-2/TRBV6-3	TRBJ2-3	few	NA	CASSFPDFHSMTDTQYF	TGTGCCAGCAGTTTCCCGGACTTCCATTCAATGACAGATACGCAGTATTTT
TRBV15	TRBJ2-1	NA	NA	CATSSYTSRDWKFF	TGTGCCACCAGCAGCTACACCTCCAGAGACTGGAAGTTCTTC
TRBV20-1	TRBJ2-7	NA	NA	CSARDGSTYEQYF	TGCAGTGCTCGGGACGGATCCACCTACGAGCAGTACTTC
TRBV24-1	TRBJ2-1	NA	TRBD1	CATSDRTGGSYNEQFF	TGTGCCACCAGTGACCGGACAGGGGGCTCCTACAATGAGCAGTTCTTC
TRBV5-1	TRBJ1-2	NA	NA	CASSLAATEPDYGYTF	TGCGCCAGCAGCTTGGCCGCGACGGAGCCGGACTATGGCTACACCTTC
TRBV5-1	TRBJ2-3	many	NA	CASSLEGTQGIDTQYF	TGCGCCAGCAGCTTGGAGGGTACTCAGGGGATTGATACGCAGTATTTT
TRBV9	TRBJ1-6	NA	NA	CASSVESDGSPLHF	TGTGCCAGCAGCGTAGAATCAGACGGCTCACCCCTCCACTTT
TRBV4-3	TRBJ2-4	NA	NA	CASSQDLSEPKNIQYF	TGCGCCAGCAGCCAAGATCTGTCGGAACCCAAAAACATTCAGTACTTC
TRBV7-9	TRBJ2-1	few	TRBD2	CASSSRGTEQFF	TGTGCCAGCAGCTCGCGGGGGACTGAGCAGTTCTTC
TRBV28	TRBJ2-7	NA	TRBD1	CASSPRTGFSYERYF	TGTGCCAGCAGTCCAAGGACAGGGTTCTCCTACGAGCGGTACTTC
TRBV4-1	TRBJ2-4	NA	NA	CASSQPTGEAIQYF	TGCGCCAGCAGCCAACCCACAGGGGAGGCCATTCAGTACTTC
TRBV28	TRBJ2-1	NA	NA	CASIRGGEPYNEQFF	TGTGCCAGCATTAGGGGTGGGGAGCCCTACAATGAGCAGTTCTTC
TRBV6-2/TRBV6-3	TRBJ1-1	NA	NA	CASSYGLMNTEAFF	TGTGCCAGCAGTTATGGCCTCATGAACACTGAAGCTTTCTTT
TRBV5-1	TRBJ1-2	few	NA	CASRADQRLGYTF	TGCGCCAGCCGGGCAGACCAAAGATTAGGCTACACCTTC
TRBV20-1	TRBJ1-1	NA	TRBD1	CSAKTAGTGGTEAFF	TGCAGTGCTAAAACGGCCGGGACAGGGGGCACTGAAGCTTTCTTT
TRBV20-1	TRBJ1-4	few	NA	CSAMGAREKLFF	TGCAGTGCTATGGGGGCACGGGAAAAACTGTTTTTT
TRBV29-1	TRBJ2-1	NA	TRBD1	CSVEGPGQGYNEQFF	TGCAGCGTTGAAGGTCCGGGACAGGGCTACAATGAGCAGTTCTTC
TRBV12-3/TRBV12-4	TRBJ2-3	few	NA	CASRSPTPRDTQYF	TGTGCCAGCAGGTCCCCGACTCCACGGGATACGCAGTATTTT
TRBV7-9	TRBJ2-1	once	NA	CASSAKRFSGEQFF	TGTGCCAGCAGCGCAAAACGTTTTAGTGGTGAGCAGTTCTTC
TRBV5-1	TRBJ2-7	NA	TRBD2	CASSLRFGLAGAPYEQYF	TGCGCCAGCAGCTTGAGGTTCGGACTAGCGGGGGCTCCCTACGAGCAGTACTTC
TRBV6-5	TRBJ1-1	NA	NA	CASSPPTERNTEAFF	TGTGCCAGCAGTCCACCGACAGAGAGGAACACTGAAGCTTTCTTT
TRBV7-2	TRBJ2-4	many	TRBD1	CASSKGTENIQYF	TGTGCCAGCAGCAAAGGGACAGAAAACATTCAGTACTTC
TRBV5-1	TRBJ2-3	NA	NA	CASSLARLGLEGTDTQYF	TGCGCCAGCAGCTTGGCCCGATTGGGACTCGAGGGTACAGATACGCAGTATTTT
TRBV5-6	TRBJ2-3	few	TRBD2	CASSPPTGLAGSADTQYF	TGTGCCAGCAGCCCACCAACCGGGCTAGCGGGGTCGGCAGATACGCAGTATTTT
TRBV4-1	TRBJ2-4	NA	NA	CASSQGSSVNIQYF	TGCGCCAGCAGCCAAGGAAGTTCGGTGAACATTCAGTACTTC
TRBV7-9	TRBJ1-1	NA	NA	CASSSNGRAEAFF	TGTGCCAGCAGCAGCAATGGGCGCGCTGAAGCTTTCTTT
TRBV3-1	TRBJ1-1	NA	NA	CASSDAGATEAFF	TGTGCCAGTAGCGATGCAGGGGCCACCGAAGCTTTCTTT
TRBV29-1	TRBJ2-7	NA	TRBD2	CSVEGGSYNEQYF	TGCAGCGTTGAGGGCGGGAGCTACAATGAGCAGTACTTC
TRBV20-1	TRBJ2-1	NA	TRBD2	CSAGTSGSVRNEQFF	TGCAGTGCTGGGACTAGCGGGAGCGTTAGAAATGAGCAGTTCTTC
TRBV3-1	TRBJ1-2	NA	NA	CASSGSNHGYTF	TGTGCCAGCAGCGGCTCTAACCATGGCTACACCTTC
TRBV4-1	TRBJ2-7	NA	NA	CASSQDAGYEQYF	TGCGCCAGCAGCCAAGACGCCGGATACGAGCAGTACTTC
TRBV15	TRBJ2-1	NA	NA	CATSLRSYNEQFF	TGTGCCACCAGCCTTCGCTCCTACAATGAGCAGTTCTTC
TRBV3-1	TRBJ2-1	NA	TRBD2	CASSQTGGLQETQFF	TGTGCCAGCAGCCAAACGGGGGGACTCCAAGAGACCCAGTTCTTC
TRBV7-2	TRBJ2-7	many	NA	CASSLSSYEQYF	TGTGCCAGCAGCCTGAGCTCCTACGAGCAGTACTTC
TRBV4-1	TRBJ2-3	few	NA	CASSQGGGVTQYF	TGCGCCAGCAGCCAAGGAGGAGGGGTAACGCAGTATTTT
TRBV20-1	TRBJ2-3	NA	NA	CSASLTPGLGQDTQYF	TGCAGTGCCAGCCTTACCCCGGGACTTGGACAAGATACGCAGTATTTT
TRBV4-3	TRBJ2-1	NA	NA	CASSQVLGAYNEQFF	TGCGCCAGCAGCCAAGTGCTAGGCGCGTACAATGAGCAGTTCTTC